This T cell receptor (beta chain) emerged from a study of blood T cell repertoires in COVID-19. TCRdb's table, derived via immunoSEQ multiplex PCR, lists solely in-frame clones and lacks some. The repertoire holds fewer than 65,000 clones, roughly 87% seen once, with roughly 9.1% in the top ten. The CDR3 totals 14 residues. Trimming removed 5 bases from V and 4 bases from J; junction bases left unmatched: 3. CDR1 and CDR2 from the germline V gene are MNHNY and SVGAGI (reference sequence). This clonotype was sampled from a human donor with acute or convalescent COVID-19. The donor label of this sample is uncertain. The chain employs TRBV6-6 and TRBJ1-5, with 9 nucleotides matching TRBD1. Sequencing was carried out using peripheral blood. CDR3 sequence: CASSRGQGNQPQHF. CDR3 nucleotide sequence: TGTGCCAGCAGTCGCGGACAGGGGAATCAGCCCCAGCATTTT.